One and the same sample provided the 9 T cell receptor beta chains below, sequenced in a study of blood T cell repertoires in COVID-19. Using immunoSEQ multiplex PCR, the repertoire was profiled, and TCRdb retains in-frame clones only, with some absent. The sample consists of about 95,000 clones, about 93% of them appearing once. Sample: peripheral blood. Receptors originate from a woman aged 50 to 60 in a cohort sampled during active COVID-19.

The genes are TRBV10-2 and TRBJ2-5; TRBD2 might be the D (6 bases). This CDR3 is 13 amino acids long. The germline gives CDR1 WSHSY, CDR2 SAAADI. Trimming left V 8 bases short and J 0 bases short, with 10 bases between. The CDR3 coding sequence is TGCGCCAGCGGGACTTCCAACCAAGAGACCCAGTACTTC. Residues: CASGTSNQETQYF.

V and J are TRBV5-5 and TRBJ2-3; possibly TRBD1 for D (5 bases). The germline gives CDR1 SGHKS, CDR2 YYEKEE (reference sequence). V was trimmed by 1 base and J by 2 bases, leaving 17 bases between them. This CDR3 has 17 residues. The DNA for the CDR3 is TGTGCCAGCAGCTTGAGCAGGGCACGGCCTTCCACAGATACGCAGTATTTT. Translating it yields CASSLSRARPSTDTQYF.

The CDR3 bases are TGCAGCGTTAGCGGGGGGAATTCCTACAATGAGCAGTTCTTC. Amino acid sequence: CSVSGGNSYNEQFF. The chain recombines TRBV29-1 with TRBJ2-1; 9 nucleotides agree with TRBD2. The CDR3 covers 14 residues. Trimming cost V 5 bases and J 1 base; bases outside gene matches: 3. Germline CDR1 is SQVTM and CDR2 is ANQGSEA.

The chain recombines TRBV5-1 with TRBJ1-3; weak D call: TRBD1 (6 bases). Between the trimmed V and J ends, which lost 7 bases and 3 bases, there was a span of 11 bases. CDR1 and CDR2 (germline): SGHRS, YFSETQ. The length of the CDR3 is 13 residues. The CDR3 DNA reads as TGCGCCAGCGCAGGGGCAGGTGGAAACACCATATATTTT. Amino acids: CASAGAGGNTIYF.

The rearrangement uses TRBV11-1 and TRBJ2-7; 7 nucleotides match TRBD2. CDR3 length equals 15 residues. Germline loops: CDR1 SGHAT, CDR2 FQDESV (reference sequence). Unmatched junction bases numbered 5, after V lost 3 bases and J lost 0 bases. The CDR3 sequence is CASSFQTSASYEQYF. In DNA, the CDR3 is TGTGCCAGCAGCTTCCAAACTAGCGCCTCCTACGAGCAGTACTTC.

The CDR3 is CAISGQGGSTDTQYF. The DNA of the CDR3 is TGTGCCATCAGTGGTCAGGGCGGAAGCACAGATACGCAGTATTTT. This rearrangement joins TRBV10-3 to TRBJ2-3; perhaps TRBD1 as D (5 bases). Germline lookup yields CDR1 ENHRY and CDR2 SYGVKD. The ends were cut back, 4 bases at V and 0 bases at J, with 11 bases in the middle. The CDR3 extends over 15 amino acids.

DNA of the CDR3: TGTGCCACGGGGGGGAGTCCGCAGCAAGAGACCCAGTACTTC. Protein sequence: CATGGSPQQETQYF. This rearrangement joins TRBV10-3 to TRBJ2-5; 8 bases map to TRBD2. The V segment lost 10 bases and the J segment 2 bases; nucleotides outside the gene matches: 9. This CDR3 spans 14 amino acids. Germline V gene data show CDR1 as ENHRY and CDR2 as SYGVKD.

The chain couples TRBV12-3 or TRBV12-4 to TRBJ1-6; the D is unclear. The CDR3 consists of 12 residues. The V gene lost 3 bases and the J gene lost 6 bases, with 3 bases spanning the gap. The DNA for the CDR3 is TGTGCCAGCAGTTTGGCTAATTCACCCCTCCACTTT. Amino acids: CASSLANSPLHF.

The rearrangement joins TRBV5-1 to TRBJ2-5, with TRBD2 identical over 7 bases. V gave up 1 base and J gave up 1 base; unmatched junction bases: 7. The CDR3 sequence is 16 residues long. In germline, CDR1 is SGHRS, CDR2 YFSETQ. The CDR3 spells CASSLSVGRGQETQYF. The CDR3 bases are TGCGCCAGCAGCTTGTCCGTAGGGAGGGGCCAAGAGACCCAGTACTTC.